The sample holds one count of the clone carrying this TCR beta chain. This sample is part of a study of blood T cell repertoires in COVID-19. Overall study context: Italy, Spain and the United States were the sources of the convalescent and acute COVID-19 samples. The analysed material was cDNA or gDNA that came from T cells, B-cell-depleted T cells, or PBMCs.

Two negative PCRs, clearance, or symptom resolution had been documented for recovered Cohort 3 donors. The CDR3 has 17 residues. CDR1 and CDR2 from the germline V gene are MNHEY and SMNVEV (reference sequence). V shed 5 bases and J 2 bases; nucleotides not matched to a gene: 8. Profiled with immunoSEQ multiplex PCR; TCRdb holds only in-frame clones, not every one. This table holds 150,000 or so clones, around 80% found once. The sequenced material came from PBMCs or T cells enriched from blood (not recorded which). This sequence originates from a woman between 55 and 75 years old who had recovered from COVID-19. This chain links TRBV27 with TRBJ1-4, with 10 bases fitting TRBD1. CDR3 bases: TGTGCCAGCAGTGACTGGGACAGGGGTCGGACTAATGAAAAACTGTTTTTT. It specifies CASSDWDRGRTNEKLFF.